The 10 T cell receptor beta chains listed next were all sequenced from one sample in a study of response to subunit inactivated influenza vaccine (dated by TCRdb to between 2018 and 2020). Library preparation was by RT-PCR. Sequencing was performed on an Illumina HiSeq 2500. TCRdb ran its own pipeline on the public reads, namely fastp trimming at Q25 and MiXCR clone calling, and kept in-frame beta chains. Rows merge per CDR3 protein into single entries with the most common DNA and genes. This sample holds fewer than 550,000 distinct CDR3 sequences; over 25% were observed only once. 1.5% to 2% of the sample is taken by the ten largest. Sequenced here: CD4+ T cells sorted from PBMCs, sampled 5 days after vaccination. Receptor source: a man aged 45-60 years who received an inactivated influenza vaccine. Donor details come from another sample of the same person, matched by shared clones.

In its sample, this clonotype was seen a few times. This chain joins TRBV5-8 and TRBJ1-2, with D possibly TRBD1 on 6 matching bases. The V end was cut by 0 bases, the J end by 3 bases, with 12 bases between. The CDR3 is 15 amino acids. Germline V gene data show CDR1 as SGHTS and CDR2 as YDEGEE. CDR3: CASSLGQGLHYGYTF. The CDR3 bases are TGTGCCAGCAGCTTGGGGCAGGGGTTACACTATGGCTACACCTTC.

This clonotype was counted many times. J is TRBJ2-1 and V is TRBV5-1; D may be TRBD2 (6 bases). Trimming pared 0 bases from V and 3 bases from J, leaving 10 bases between. Germline CDR1 is SGHRS and CDR2 is YFSETQ. The length of the CDR3 is 15 residues. CDR3 region: CASSLDGGFYNEQFF. In nucleotides, the CDR3 is TGCGCCAGCAGCTTGGACGGGGGTTTCTACAATGAGCAGTTCTTC.

This clonotype showed up many times. The rearrangement uses TRBV7-2 and TRBJ2-7; 7 nucleotides align to TRBD1. Germline V CDR1 and CDR2: SGHTA, FQGNSA. This CDR3 spans 15 amino acids. V trimming: 0 bases; J trimming: 6 bases; junction bases outside the gene matches: 8. CDR3 region: CASSLAGTVRVEQYF. As DNA, the CDR3 is TGTGCCAGCAGCTTAGCCGGGACAGTTCGGGTCGAGCAGTACTTC.

This chain joins TRBV24-1 and TRBJ2-2; TRBD1 matches at 8 bases. V gave up 1 base and J gave up 4 bases; unmatched junction bases: 4. There are 16 residues in the CDR3. Germline-derived CDR1 and CDR2 are KGHDR and SFDVKD. In nucleotides, the CDR3 is TGTGCCACCAGTGATTTTCGACAGGGGATCACCGGGGAGCTGTTTTTT. Translating it yields CATSDFRQGITGELFF.

V is TRBV28 and J is TRBJ2-5, with 12 bases matching TRBD1. The germline V gene encodes CDR1 MDHEN and CDR2 SYDVKM. Germline trimming cut 6 bases from V and 5 bases from J; bases unmatched to any gene: 10. CDR3 length: 16 amino acids. The CDR3: CASREWDRGHKETQYF. In nucleotides, the CDR3 is TGTGCCAGCAGAGAATGGGACAGGGGGCATAAGGAGACCCAGTACTTC.

The chain employs TRBV6-5 and TRBJ2-7, with 8 bases that match TRBD1. This CDR3 has 12 residues. Germline lookup yields CDR1 MNHEY and CDR2 SVGAGI. Losses at the gene ends were 6 bases for V and 3 bases for J; bases not matched to a gene: 1. The CDR3 bases are TGTGCCAGCAGGGGACAGGTCTACGAGCAGTACTTC. The encoded protein is CASRGQVYEQYF.

The chain recombines TRBV6-1 with TRBJ2-2; TRBD1 matches at 7 bases. This CDR3 region has 14 residues. Germline assignment: CDR1 MNHNS and CDR2 SASEGT. The junction had 4 bases not matched to a gene; V was cut back by 6 bases and J by 3 bases. The DNA of the CDR3 is TGTGCCAGCAGCGACAGGGCGGACACCGGGGAGCTGTTTTTT. It specifies CASSDRADTGELFF.

The genes are TRBV4-1 and TRBJ2-3, with 14 positions matching TRBD2. In germline, CDR1 is MGHRA, CDR2 YSYEKL. V lost 1 base and J lost 8; bases outside the gene matches: 2. The CDR3 is made up of 15 amino acids. CDR3 nucleotides: TGCGCCAGCAGCCAAGGGGGACTAGCGGGGGTTACGCAGTATTTT. This translates into CASSQGGLAGVTQYF.

This clonotype was detected only a few times. In DNA form, the CDR3 reads TGTGCCATCAGACCAACTGACAGTTTTATGTCACCCCTCCACTTT. It encodes CAIRPTDSFMSPLHF. This chain uses TRBV10-3 with TRBJ1-6; possibly TRBD1 for D (5 bases). CDR1 and CDR2 (germline): ENHRY, SYGVKD. The CDR3 totals 15 residues. Trimming took 6 bases from V and 10 from J, leaving 19 bases between them.

The chain combines TRBV7-2 with TRBJ2-2; 7 bases line up with TRBD1. V shed 5 bases, J shed 7 bases, and the junction held 7 bases outside the gene matches. CDR3 length: 14 amino acids. Germline V gene lookup returns CDR1 SGHTA and CDR2 FQGNSA. The CDR3 bases are TGTGCCAGCAGCCCCGCGTGGACAGGCGGGGAGCTGTTTTTT. Protein: CASSPAWTGGELFF.